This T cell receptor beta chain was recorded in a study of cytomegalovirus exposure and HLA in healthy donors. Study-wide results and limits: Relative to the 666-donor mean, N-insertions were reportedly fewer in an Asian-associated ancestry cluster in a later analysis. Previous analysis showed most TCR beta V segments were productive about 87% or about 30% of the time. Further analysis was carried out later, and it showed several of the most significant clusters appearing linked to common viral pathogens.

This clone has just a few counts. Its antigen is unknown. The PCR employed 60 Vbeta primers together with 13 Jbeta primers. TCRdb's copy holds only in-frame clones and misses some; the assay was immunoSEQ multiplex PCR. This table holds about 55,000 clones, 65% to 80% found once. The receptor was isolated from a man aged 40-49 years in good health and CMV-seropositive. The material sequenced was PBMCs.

CDR3 in amino acids: CAWSVPGGRYTEAFF. Here the CDR3 DNA reads TGTGCCTGGAGTGTACCTGGGGGGAGGTACACTGAAGCTTTCTTT. This sequence joins TRBV30 and TRBJ1-1; D is perhaps TRBD1 (5 bases). Per the germline V gene, CDR1 is GTSNPN and CDR2 is SVGIG (reference sequence). V gave up 0 bases and J gave up 3 bases, with 14 bases separating them. CDR3 length equals 15 residues.